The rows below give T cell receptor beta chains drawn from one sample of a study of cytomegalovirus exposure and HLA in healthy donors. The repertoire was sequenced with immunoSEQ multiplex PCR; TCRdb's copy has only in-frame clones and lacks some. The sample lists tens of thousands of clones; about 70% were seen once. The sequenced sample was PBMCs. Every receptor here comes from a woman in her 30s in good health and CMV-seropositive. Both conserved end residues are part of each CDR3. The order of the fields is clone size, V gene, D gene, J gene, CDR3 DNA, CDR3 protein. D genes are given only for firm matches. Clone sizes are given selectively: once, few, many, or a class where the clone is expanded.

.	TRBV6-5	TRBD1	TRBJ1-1	TGTGCCAGCAGAAGCCCAGGGGGCTTGCCTGAAGCTTTCTTT	CASRSPGGLPEAFF
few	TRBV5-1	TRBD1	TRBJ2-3	TGCGCCAGCAAGGCGCAGGGGGCAGATACGCAGTATTTT	CASKAQGADTQYF
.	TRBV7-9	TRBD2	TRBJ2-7	TGTGCCAGCAGCTTTTTCAGCGGGAGCCCCTACGAGCAGTACTTC	CASSFFSGSPYEQYF
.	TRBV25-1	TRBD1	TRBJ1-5	TGTGCCAGCAGTGCACAGGGGTATCAGCCCCAGCATTTT	CASSAQGYQPQHF
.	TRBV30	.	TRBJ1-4	TGTGCCTGGAGTAGGGGGGAAAAACTGTTTTTT	CAWSRGEKLFF
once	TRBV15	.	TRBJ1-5	TGTGCCACGAGCGAACTGGAGGTTCAGCCCCAGCATTTT	CATSELEVQPQHF
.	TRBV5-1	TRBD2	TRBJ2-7	TGCGCCAGCAGTTTGTCGGTAGCGGGAGTGTGGTACGAGCAGTACTTC	CASSLSVAGVWYEQYF
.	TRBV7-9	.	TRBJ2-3	TGTGCCAGCAACCAGGGTGGCGCAGATACGCAGTATTTT	CASNQGGADTQYF
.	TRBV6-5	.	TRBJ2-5	TGTGCCAGCAGTTTCCCGGGGGACCCAGGGGAGACCCAGTACTTC	CASSFPGDPGETQYF
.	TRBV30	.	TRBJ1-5	TGTGCCTGGAGTAAGTTGTCCAGGGACGGGAGTCAGCCCCAGCATTTT	CAWSKLSRDGSQPQHF
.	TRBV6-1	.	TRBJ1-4	TGTGCCAGCAGTGAGTTGGGAGCCTCTAATGAAAAACTGTTTTTT	CASSELGASNEKLFF
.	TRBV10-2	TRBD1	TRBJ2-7	TGCGCCAGCAAGCCCGGGACAGGGTTCTACGAGCAGTACTTC	CASKPGTGFYEQYF
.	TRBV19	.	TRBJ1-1	TGTGCCAGTAGTTTTGAGGTTATGAACACTGAAGCTTTCTTT	CASSFEVMNTEAFF
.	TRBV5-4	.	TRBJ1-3	TGTGCCAGCAGCTTGGGGGCCGGCTCTGGAAACACCATATATTTT	CASSLGAGSGNTIYF
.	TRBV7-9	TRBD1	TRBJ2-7	TGTGCCAGCAGGACCGGGACAGGGTCCATCTACGAGCAGTACTTC	CASRTGTGSIYEQYF
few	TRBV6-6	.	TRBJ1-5	TGTGCCAGCAGTGGAGGGGAGGATAGCAATCAGCCCCAGCATTTT	CASSGGEDSNQPQHF
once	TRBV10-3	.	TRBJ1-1	TGTGCCATCAGTGACGGCGGTAACACTGAAGCTTTCTTT	CAISDGGNTEAFF
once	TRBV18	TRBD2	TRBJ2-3	TGTGCCAGCTCACGGCAAGCGGGAGGGGGAGATACGCAGTATTTT	CASSRQAGGGDTQYF
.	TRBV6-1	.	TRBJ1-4	TGTGCCAGCAGTGTAGATTCCAGGGTTTTTAATGAAAAACTGTTTTTT	CASSVDSRVFNEKLFF
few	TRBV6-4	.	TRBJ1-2	TGTGCCAGCAGTGACTCGGCCAGAATTAACTATGGCTACACCTTC	CASSDSARINYGYTF
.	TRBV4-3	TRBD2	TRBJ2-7	TGCGCCAGCAGCCAAGAGGGACTAGCGGCTCTCGGGGAGTACGAGCAGTACTTC	CASSQEGLAALGEYEQYF
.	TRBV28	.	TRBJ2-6	TGTGCCACCACAAGTAGAGGGTCATACTCTGGGGCCAACGTCCTGACTTTC	CATTSRGSYSGANVLTF
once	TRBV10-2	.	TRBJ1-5	TGCGCCAGCAGTGAGGGGCGGGGGGGAAGCAATCAGCCCCAGCATTTT	CASSEGRGGSNQPQHF
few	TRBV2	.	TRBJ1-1	TGTGCCAGCAGCACAGGGATGTACACTGAAGCTTTCTTT	CASSTGMYTEAFF
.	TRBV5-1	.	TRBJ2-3	TGCGCCAGCAGCGAACGACCGAGGGGCACAGATACGCAGTATTTT	CASSERPRGTDTQYF
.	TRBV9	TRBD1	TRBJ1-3	TGTGCCAGCAGTCAACAGGGGGAAAAGGGAAACACCATATATTTT	CASSQQGEKGNTIYF
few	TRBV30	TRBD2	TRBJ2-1	TGTGCCTGGACGAAGGCTAGCGGGAGGCCCTGGAGAGATGAGCAGTTCTTC	CAWTKASGRPWRDEQFF
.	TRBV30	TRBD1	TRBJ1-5	TGTGCCTGGACACCGACAGGGGGAGGCAATCAGCCCCAGCATTTT	CAWTPTGGGNQPQHF
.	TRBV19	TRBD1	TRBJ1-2	TGTGCCAGTAGTCCGTCACAGGGGGGCTATGGCTACACCTTC	CASSPSQGGYGYTF
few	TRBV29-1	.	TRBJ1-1	TGCAGCGTCTCCCCAGGGGATAGTGCTGAAGCTTTCTTT	CSVSPGDSAEAFF
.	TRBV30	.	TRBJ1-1	TGTGCCTGGAGCGACGGGGGGGCTCTCACTGAAGCTTTCTTT	CAWSDGGALTEAFF
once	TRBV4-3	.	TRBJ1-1	TGCGCCAGCAGCCAAGATCGAGGGCCGGTGAACACTGAAGCTTTCTTT	CASSQDRGPVNTEAFF
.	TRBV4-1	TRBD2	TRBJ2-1	TGCGCCAGCAGCCAAGAAGGAGGTAGCGGGATACTCTCCTACAATGAGCAGTTCTTC	CASSQEGGSGILSYNEQFF
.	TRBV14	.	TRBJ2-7	TGTGCCAGCAGCCCAATCGGTGGGGGAGGCTACGAGCAGTACTTC	CASSPIGGGGYEQYF
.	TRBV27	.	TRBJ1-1	TGTGCCACCCATAAGAGTGGGGCGCGGCACACTGAAGCTTTCTTT	CATHKSGARHTEAFF
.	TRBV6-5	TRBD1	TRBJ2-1	TGTGCCAGCAGTTTCGACAGGGGGCCCCCCCTCAATGAGCAGTTCTTC	CASSFDRGPPLNEQFF
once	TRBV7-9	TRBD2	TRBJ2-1	TGTGCCAGCAGCTTTAGCGGGAGTGGCGATGAGCAGTTCTTC	CASSFSGSGDEQFF
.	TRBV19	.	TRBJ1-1	TGTGCCAGTAGTTCAGGGGTCGGAGGTGAAGCTTTCTTT	CASSSGVGGEAFF
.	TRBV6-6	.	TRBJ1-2	TGTGCCAGCAGTTACGCGGAAGCTAACTATGGCTACACCTTC	CASSYAEANYGYTF
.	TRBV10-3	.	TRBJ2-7	TGTGCCGCGCGGGACCACCTACGCGAGCAGTACTTC	CAARDHLREQYF
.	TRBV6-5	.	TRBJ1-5	TGTGCCAGCGGACAAGTACAGGGTCAGCCCCAGCATTTT	CASGQVQGQPQHF
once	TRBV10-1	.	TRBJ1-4	TGCGCCAGAGTCAGGGCAGGCGGTCCGGCTAATGAAAAACTGTTTTTT	CARVRAGGPANEKLFF
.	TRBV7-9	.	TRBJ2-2	TGTGCCAGCGGCAACTGGGGCGGAGTCAACGGGGAGCTGTTTTTT	CASGNWGGVNGELFF
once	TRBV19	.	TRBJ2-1	TGTGCCAGTACTAGCTCCTACAATGAGCAGTTCTTC	CASTSSYNEQFF